The 20 T cell receptor beta chains reported below all come from one sample, sequenced in a study of blood T cell repertoires in COVID-19. Using immunoSEQ multiplex PCR, the repertoire was profiled, and TCRdb retains in-frame clones only, with some absent. This sample has about 180,000 clones; about 86% occur once, and the top ten carry around 8.6%. Sequencing used peripheral blood. The origin of the receptors is a man aged 50 to 59 with active or convalescent COVID-19.

This chain links TRBV11-1 with TRBJ2-3; TRBD2 matches at 9 bases. The trim removed 6 bases at V and 0 bases at J, leaving 4 bases unmatched. Germline V gives CDR1 SGHAT, CDR2 FQDESV (reference sequence). The CDR3 loop spans 15 amino acids. DNA for the CDR3: TGTGCCAGCAGACCTACTAGCGGGAGCACAGATACGCAGTATTTT. Its protein is CASRPTSGSTDTQYF. Full variable domain (outside the CDR3, taken from reference TRBV11-1 and TRBJ2-3): EAEVAQSPRYKITEKSQAVAFWCDPISGHATLYWYRQILGQGPELLVQFQDESVVDDSQLPKDRFSAERLKGVDSTLKIQPAELGDSAMYLCASRPTSGSTDTQYFGPGTRLTVL.

The rearrangement joins TRBV18 to TRBJ2-5; no clear D. The germline V gene encodes CDR1 KGHSH and CDR2 LQKENI. V was trimmed by 5 bases and J by 2 bases, leaving 6 bases between them. This CDR3 has 12 residues. CDR3 sequence (DNA): TGTGCCAGCTCAGTAACTCAAGAGACCCAGTACTTC. Encoded protein: CASSVTQETQYF.

The chain links TRBV7-9 to TRBJ2-7; tentative D call: TRBD1 (6 bases). From germline, CDR1 is SEHNR and CDR2 FQNEAQ (reference sequence). Between the trimmed V and J ends, which lost 5 bases and 1 base, there was a span of 15 bases. This CDR3 has 15 residues. The CDR3 coding sequence is TGTGCCAGCAGCGGCGCAGGGGTTGTTTCCTACGAGCAGTACTTC. Translated, it gives CASSGAGVVSYEQYF.

The chain links TRBV10-3 to TRBJ1-2, with unresolved D. The V and J ends lost 3 bases and 7 bases respectively, with 12 bases between them. Germline loops: CDR1 ENHRY, CDR2 SYGVKD. This CDR3 is built from 13 residues. The CDR3 DNA reads TGTGCCATCAGTGAAACGGAGGGAGGTGGCTACACCTTC. Protein: CAISETEGGGYTF.

This chain links TRBV6-2 or TRBV6-3 with TRBJ2-7; 7 positions agree with TRBD1. CDR1 is MNHEY, CDR2 SVGEGT, per germline. This CDR3 is built from 15 residues. With V trimmed by 2 bases and J by 2 bases, 6 bases remained unmatched. The CDR3 sequence: CASSYGTARAYEQYF. The CDR3 DNA follows: TGTGCCAGCAGTTACGGGACAGCGCGAGCCTACGAGCAGTACTTC.

The chain combines TRBV7-2 with TRBJ1-3, with D possibly TRBD1 on 5 matching bases. The CDR3 covers 16 residues. CDR1 SGHTA and CDR2 FQGNSA come from the germline V gene. The germline V and J ends were trimmed by 5 bases and 0 bases, with 14 bases remaining between them. CDR3 coding DNA: TGTGCCAGCAGCCCCCCCTTGGGGCTCTCTGGAAACACCATATATTTT. Translating it yields CASSPPLGLSGNTIYF.

This sequence joins TRBV5-6 and TRBJ1-4; perhaps TRBD1 as D (5 bases). Germline-derived CDR1 and CDR2 are SGHDT and YYEEEE. CDR3 length: 14 amino acids. V lost 0 bases to trimming and J lost 8 bases, with 11 bases between them. This chain's CDR3 is CASSLGGIGEKLFF. The CDR3 coding sequence is TGTGCCAGCAGCTTGGGGGGCATTGGAGAAAAACTGTTTTTT.

V gene TRBV3-1 (or the pseudogene TRBV3-2) combines with J gene TRBJ2-3; the D is unclear. The CDR3 has 17 amino acids. Trimming left V 0 bases short and J 1 base short, with 14 bases between. Germline CDR1 and CDR2: LGHDT and YNNKEL (reference sequence). CDR3 coding DNA: TGTGCCAGCAGCCAAGATTCAAGGAGCTACCGCACAGATACGCAGTATTTT. This sequence encodes CASSQDSRSYRTDTQYF.

The rearrangement links TRBV6-2 or TRBV6-3 to TRBJ2-7; maybe TRBD1 (6 bases). The V end was cut by 0 bases, the J end by 3 bases, with 15 bases between. This CDR3 contains 16 residues. CDR1 and CDR2 from the germline V gene are MNHEY and SVGEGT. This CDR3 is CASSYSLQGYGYEQYF. CDR3 coding DNA: TGTGCCAGCAGTTACTCACTACAGGGCTATGGCTACGAGCAGTACTTC.

The chain uses TRBV2 and TRBJ1-4, with 7 nucleotides matching TRBD1. Germline V gene sequence: CDR1 SNHLY, CDR2 FYNNEI. Trimming at V came to 4 bases and at J to 10 bases, leaving 9 bases not matched to a gene. The CDR3 contains 14 residues. The CDR3 spells CASSGWQGVGKLFF. CDR3 DNA sequence: TGTGCCAGCAGTGGGTGGCAGGGGGTTGGAAAACTGTTTTTT.

This chain connects TRBV3-1 (or the pseudogene TRBV3-2) to TRBJ2-7; possible D gene TRBD1, 5 bases. CDR3 length equals 15 residues. The V gene lost 5 bases and the J gene lost 0 bases, with 14 bases spanning the gap. In germline, CDR1 is LGHDT, CDR2 YNNKEL (reference sequence). The CDR3 spells CASSDQGWSSYEQYF. CDR3 coding DNA: TGTGCCAGCAGCGACCAGGGTTGGAGCTCCTACGAGCAGTACTTC.

In its sample, this clone was seen once. This sequence joins TRBV7-9 and TRBJ2-1; D perhaps matches TRBD1 (5 bases). Between the trimmed V and J ends, which lost 1 base and 2 bases, there was a span of 9 bases. Germline assignment: CDR1 SEHNR and CDR2 FQNEAQ (reference sequence). This CDR3 is 15 amino acids long. CDR3 DNA sequence: TGTGCCAGCAGCTTAGACGCAGGGCCCTACAATGAGCAGTTCTTC. Its translation: CASSLDAGPYNEQFF.

The genes are TRBV15 and TRBJ2-2; 10 nucleotides match TRBD1. After removal of 6 bases from V and 6 bases from J, the junction contained 7 bases not matched to a gene. Germline V gene data show CDR1 as LNHNV and CDR2 as YYDKDF (reference sequence). CDR3 size: 15 residues. The CDR3 loop reads CATRTGDRGPGELFF. The CDR3 coding sequence is TGTGCCACCAGAACCGGAGACAGGGGGCCCGGGGAGCTGTTTTTT.

In its sample, this clone was seen once. The chain has TRBV12-3 or TRBV12-4 and TRBJ1-2; TRBD1 matches 8 bases. The CDR3 length is 13 residues. The V and J ends lost 2 bases and 8 bases, in that order; junction bases with no gene match: 4. CDR3 DNA sequence: TGTGCCAGCAGTTTAAGACAGGGGAGAGGCTACACCTTC. Amino acid sequence: CASSLRQGRGYTF.

The V call is TRBV7-9, the J call TRBJ2-5; tentatively, D is TRBD2 (5 bases). This CDR3 region has 13 residues. CDR1 is SEHNR and CDR2 is FQNEAQ in the germline V gene (reference sequence). The V end was cut by 2 bases, the J end by 5 bases, with 9 bases between. The chain's CDR3 is CASSLRGKETQYF. The CDR3 DNA follows: TGTGCCAGCAGCTTAAGAGGGAAGGAGACCCAGTACTTC.

The rearrangement joins TRBV28 to TRBJ2-1; no clear D gene. The ends were cut back, 4 bases at V and 7 bases at J, with 17 bases in the middle. Germline V gives CDR1 MDHEN, CDR2 SYDVKM. This CDR3 comprises 15 residues. The CDR3 loop reads CASSSFLSGQNEQFF. CDR3 sequence (DNA): TGTGCCAGCAGTTCCTTCCTGTCTGGGCAGAATGAGCAGTTCTTC.

V usage is TRBV30 and J usage is TRBJ1-4; tentatively, D is TRBD1 (6 bases). V lost 4 bases and J lost 7, with 16 bases in between. From germline, CDR1 is GTSNPN and CDR2 SVGIG (reference sequence). This CDR3 region has 14 residues. DNA for the CDR3: TGTGCCTGGACCCATCAGGGGATTGGTGAAAAACTGTTTTTT. It specifies CAWTHQGIGEKLFF.

V gene TRBV5-1 combines with J gene TRBJ1-2, with 7 bases identical to TRBD1. The V and J ends lost 4 bases and 4 bases, in that order; junction bases with no gene match: 10. The CDR3 runs to 15 residues. CDR1 is SGHRS and CDR2 is YFSETQ in the germline V gene. This CDR3 reads CASSPDTGDPYGYTF. In nucleotides, the CDR3 is TGCGCCAGCAGCCCGGATACAGGGGACCCCTATGGCTACACCTTC.

The chain employs TRBV27 and TRBJ1-2; 8 nucleotides line up with TRBD1. V lost 1 base, J lost 2 bases, and 6 bases stayed unmatched. Germline V gives CDR1 MNHEY, CDR2 SMNVEV (reference sequence). CDR3 length: 16 residues. CDR3 in amino acids: CASSLFSRGQNYGYTF. The CDR3 region has the DNA TGTGCCAGCAGTTTATTTTCCAGGGGGCAAAACTATGGCTACACCTTC.

CDR3 protein: CASSREIMNTEAFF. The CDR3 coding sequence is TGTGCCAGTAGTCGGGAGATCATGAACACTGAAGCTTTCTTT. The chain combines TRBV19 with TRBJ1-1; D call uncertain. Germline CDR1 LNHDA, CDR2 SQIVND (reference sequence). V lost 5 bases, J lost 0 bases, and 10 bases lay in between. The CDR3 contains 14 residues.